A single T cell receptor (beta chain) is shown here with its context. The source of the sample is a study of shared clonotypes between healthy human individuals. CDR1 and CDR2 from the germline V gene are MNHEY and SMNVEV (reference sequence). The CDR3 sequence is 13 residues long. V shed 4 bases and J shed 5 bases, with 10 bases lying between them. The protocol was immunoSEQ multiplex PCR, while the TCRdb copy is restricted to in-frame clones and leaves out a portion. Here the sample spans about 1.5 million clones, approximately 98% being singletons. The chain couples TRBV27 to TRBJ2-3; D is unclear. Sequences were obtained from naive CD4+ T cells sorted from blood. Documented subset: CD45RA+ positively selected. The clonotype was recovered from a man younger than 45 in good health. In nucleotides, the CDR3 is TGTGCCAGCAGTTCTCTTTTTCTAGATACGCAGTATTTT. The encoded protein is CASSSLFLDTQYF.